This record concerns one TCR beta chain sequence. 60 Vbeta and 13 Jbeta primers were used in PCR. The protocol was immunoSEQ multiplex PCR, while the TCRdb copy is restricted to in-frame clones and leaves out a portion. The sample holds roughly 160,000 clones, approximately 85% seen once. The sample originates from a study of cytomegalovirus exposure and HLA in healthy donors. V dropped 1 base and J dropped 8 bases, with 14 bases sitting between them. Germline-derived CDR1 and CDR2 are SGHAT and FQNNGV. This CDR3 has 15 residues. The receptor was isolated from a man between 18 and 29 years old in good health and CMV-seropositive. Specimen: PBMCs. The chain is built from TRBV11-2 and TRBJ1-4; maybe TRBD1 (5 bases). Written as DNA, the CDR3 is TGTGCCAGCAGCTTAGGACAGCAATATGAGGAAAAACTGTTTTTT. Its protein product is CASSLGQQYEEKLFF. Based on the CDR3 plus reference TRBV11-2 and TRBJ1-4, the full variable domain is EAGVAQSPRYKIIEKRQSVAFWCNPISGHATLYWYQQILGQGPKLLIQFQNNGVVDDSQLPKDRFSAERLKGVDSTLKIQPAKLEDSAVYLCASSLGQQYEEKLFFGSGTQLSVL.